One sample yielded the 29 T cell receptor beta chains listed below, sequenced in a study of T cell responses to AZD1222 COVID-19 vaccine. Data came from immunoSEQ multiplex PCR; TCRdb stores just in-frame clones and leaves some out. The table has approximately 150,000 clones, more than 90% seen once. The sample consisted of peripheral blood, taken on day 0 of AZD1222 vaccination. All receptors derive from an adult in good health.

V usage is TRBV10-1 and J usage is TRBJ2-1, with D possibly being TRBD1 (5 bases). The CDR3 has 14 amino acids. V gave up 3 bases and J gave up 2 bases, with 8 bases separating them. Germline CDR1 is WNHNN and CDR2 is SYGVQD (reference sequence). CDR3 nucleotide sequence: TGCGCCAGCAGTGACTCGACAGCCTACAATGAGCAGTTCTTC. This gives the protein CASSDSTAYNEQFF.

The genes are TRBV6-5 and TRBJ2-7, with D unclear. V dropped 0 bases and J dropped 4 bases, with 7 bases sitting between them. The germline V gene encodes CDR1 MNHEY and CDR2 SVGAGI. This CDR3 has 13 amino acids. CDR3 bases: TGTGCCAGCAGTTACTCGTTCGGGTACGAGCAGTACTTC. Protein sequence: CASSYSFGYEQYF.

CDR3: CASSSGRTTNEKLFF. The CDR3 nucleotides read TGCGCCAGCAGCTCGGGCCGGACAACTAATGAAAAACTGTTTTTT. V usage is TRBV5-1 and J usage is TRBJ1-4, with D uncertain. The CDR3 runs to 15 residues. Germline-derived CDR1 and CDR2 are SGHRS and YFSETQ. Trimming shortened V by 3 bases and J by 0 bases, and 9 bases separated the two germline ends.

This clone was counted only a few times. This CDR3 reads CASSFDSNYGYTF. In nucleotides, the CDR3 is TGCGCCAGCAGCTTCGACAGCAACTATGGCTACACCTTC. The chain recombines TRBV5-1 with TRBJ1-2, with D tentatively TRBD1 (5 bases). V lost 2 bases, J lost 2 bases, and 7 bases lay in between. The CDR3 length is 13 residues. Germline values: CDR1 SGHRS, CDR2 YFSETQ.

The rearrangement uses TRBV5-5 and TRBJ2-1; TRBD1 matches 12 bases. Trimming at V came to 2 bases and at J to 5 bases, leaving 2 bases not matched to a gene. The CDR3 runs to 15 residues. Per germline, CDR1 SGHKS and CDR2 YYEKEE (reference sequence). CDR3 sequence (DNA): TGTGCCAGCAGCTTCGGGACAGGGGGCCACAATGAGCAGTTCTTC. Protein sequence: CASSFGTGGHNEQFF.

In DNA, the CDR3 is TGCGCCAGCAGCTTGGAACAGGGGGACTCACCCCTCCACTTT. Its protein is CASSLEQGDSPLHF. This rearrangement joins TRBV5-1 to TRBJ1-6, with 8 bases fitting TRBD1. The CDR3 length is 14 residues. Trimming at V came to 0 bases and at J to 10 bases, leaving 3 bases not matched to a gene. From germline, CDR1 is SGHRS and CDR2 YFSETQ.

The rearrangement joins TRBV5-1 to TRBJ2-5; unclear D gene. The V end lost 2 bases, the J end lost 1 base, and 12 bases lay between the germline ends. This CDR3 has 15 residues. Per germline, CDR1 SGHRS and CDR2 YFSETQ. CDR3 bases: TGCGCCAGCAGCTTCCCTACCAGAACCCAAGAGACCCAGTACTTC. It encodes CASSFPTRTQETQYF.

The chain links TRBV3-1 (or the pseudogene TRBV3-2) to TRBJ1-3; TRBD1 aligns across 7 bases. CDR1 is LGHDT, CDR2 YNNKEL, per germline (reference sequence). The J segment lost 2 bases and the V segment lost 5 bases, leaving 3 bases of the junction unmatched. The CDR3 consists of 14 residues. CDR3 nucleotide sequence: TGTGCCAGCAGCGTAACAGGGGCTGGAAACACCATATATTTT. Translating it yields CASSVTGAGNTIYF.

This sequence joins TRBV5-1 and TRBJ1-4, with D unresolved. V was shortened by 7 bases and J by 7 bases, with 14 bases between the two germline ends. CDR3 length equals 13 residues. Per the germline V gene, CDR1 is SGHRS and CDR2 is YFSETQ. The CDR3 sequence is CASSQSPGEKLFF. Here the CDR3 DNA reads TGCGCCAGCTCACAGTCGCCAGGTGAAAAACTGTTTTTT.

The V and J genes are TRBV11-3 and TRBJ2-1, with no clear D. CDR1 is SGHNT and CDR2 is YENEEA in the germline V gene. CDR3 length: 15 amino acids. V gave up 0 bases and J gave up 3 bases, with 9 bases separating them. As DNA, the CDR3 is TGTGCCAGCAGCTTAGAGAGGTGGGTCTACAATGAGCAGTTCTTC. Protein sequence: CASSLERWVYNEQFF.

V and J are TRBV30 and TRBJ1-1, with D perhaps TRBD1 (6 bases). This CDR3 is 13 amino acids long. The ends were cut back, 2 bases at V and 4 bases at J, with 11 bases in the middle. The V gene's germline CDR1 is GTSNPN and CDR2 SVGIG (reference sequence). CDR3 nucleotide sequence: TGTGCCTGGAGTCGGGAGGGGGGCACTGAAGCTTTCTTT. Its translation is CAWSREGGTEAFF. Variable domain in full (rest from reference TRBV30 and TRBJ1-1): SQTIHQWPATLVQPVGSPLSLECTVEGTSNPNLYWYRQAAGRGLQLLFYSVGIGQISSEVPQNLSASRPQDRQFILSSKKLLLSDSGFYLCAWSREGGTEAFFGQGTRLTVV.

This chain uses TRBV3-1 (or the pseudogene TRBV3-2) with TRBJ2-1, with D unresolved. Deletions cut 1 base from V and 7 bases from J, with 8 bases between. This CDR3 contains 13 residues. CDR1 is LGHDT, CDR2 YNNKEL, per germline (reference sequence). The CDR3 DNA follows: TGTGCCAGCAGCCAAGGGGGTTGGAATGAGCAGTTCTTC. This translates into CASSQGGWNEQFF.

The chain uses TRBV2 and TRBJ1-1; D gene ambiguous. The CDR3 totals 11 residues. Germline loops: CDR1 SNHLY, CDR2 FYNNEI. With 4 bases removed from V and 11 bases from J, the gap between germline ends came to 11 bases. CDR3 amino acids: CASSVPPRAFF. In DNA, the CDR3 is TGTGCCAGCAGTGTTCCTCCCAGGGCTTTCTTT. Variable domain in full (rest from reference TRBV2 and TRBJ1-1): EPEVTQTPSHQVTQMGQEVILRCVPISNHLYFYWYRQILGQKVEFLVSFYNNEISEKSEIFDDQFSVERPDGSNFTLKIRSTKLEDSAMYFCASSVPPRAFFGQGTRLTVV.

The chain couples TRBV7-6 to TRBJ1-1; TRBD1 agrees at 10 bases. The CDR3 runs to 19 residues. The V segment lost 0 bases and the J segment 1 base; nucleotides outside the gene matches: 11. Germline values: CDR1 SGHVS, CDR2 FNYEAQ. The CDR3 here is CASSLALGTGELGNTEAFF. In DNA form, the CDR3 reads TGTGCCAGCAGCTTAGCGCTAGGGACAGGGGAATTGGGGAACACTGAAGCTTTCTTT.

The chain is built from TRBV6-4 and TRBJ1-1; 8 bases map to TRBD1. In germline, CDR1 is MRHNA, CDR2 SNTAGT. This CDR3 contains 14 residues. J was trimmed by 4 bases and V by 6 bases; bases with no gene match: 7. The CDR3: CASSPRTGSTEAFF. Here the CDR3 DNA reads TGTGCCAGCAGCCCACGGACAGGGAGCACTGAAGCTTTCTTT.

This sequence joins TRBV11-3 and TRBJ2-2; TRBD2 matches at 8 bases. The CDR3 has 16 amino acids. V dropped 5 bases and J dropped 0; count of bases not matched to a gene: 5. Germline CDR1 and CDR2: SGHNT and YENEEA. The DNA for the CDR3 is TGTGCCAGCAGCCCGCTAGCGGGCTCGAACACCGGGGAGCTGTTTTTT. It specifies CASSPLAGSNTGELFF.

The chain has TRBV12-3 or TRBV12-4 and TRBJ2-7; no clear D. The CDR3 length is 12 residues. V gave up 2 bases and J gave up 3 bases, with 5 bases separating them. CDR3 loop: CASSLNLYEQYF. CDR3 DNA: TGTGCCAGCAGTTTAAACCTCTACGAGCAGTACTTC.

The chain uses TRBV6-5 and TRBJ2-2; D is possibly TRBD2 (6 bases). There are 16 residues in the CDR3. The germline V gene has CDR1 MNHEY and CDR2 SVGAGI. V was clipped by 4 bases and J by 0 bases, with 12 bases between them. CDR3 DNA: TGTGCCAGCAGTTCCACCCTAGCGTCGAACACCGGGGAGCTGTTTTTT. This translates into CASSSTLASNTGELFF.

The chain couples TRBV12-3 or TRBV12-4 to TRBJ1-1; D is ambiguous. This CDR3 has 13 amino acids. V was cut by 3 bases and J by 1 base, with 6 bases left in between. The CDR3 region has the DNA TGTGCCAGCAGTTTTAGCAGGAACACTGAAGCTTTCTTT. It yields the protein CASSFSRNTEAFF.

The chain employs TRBV27 and TRBJ2-7; tentatively, D is TRBD1 or TRBD2 (5 bases each). V lost 8 bases and J lost 0, with 11 bases in between. The germline CDR1 and CDR2 sequences are MNHEY and SMNVEV (reference sequence). The CDR3 spans 13 residues. CDR3 residues: CASRPGHSYEQYF. The CDR3 DNA sequence: TGTGCCAGCCGGCCGGGGCACTCCTACGAGCAGTACTTC.

The chain joins TRBV6-6 to TRBJ2-1; 8 nucleotides match TRBD1. The CDR3 is 16 residues long. Trimming at V came to 6 bases and at J to 6 bases, leaving 13 bases not matched to a gene. From germline, CDR1 is MNHNY and CDR2 SVGAGI (reference sequence). CDR3 sequence reads: CASRHLGQGSGNEQFF. CDR3 nucleotides: TGTGCCAGCAGACACCTTGGACAGGGATCGGGCAATGAGCAGTTCTTC.

This clone has a single count. The chain combines TRBV2 with TRBJ2-7; no firm D call. CDR1 and CDR2 (germline): SNHLY, FYNNEI. V lost 1 base, J lost 4 bases, and 14 bases lay in between. The CDR3 extends over 15 amino acids. The CDR3 protein is CASSEGGNSVYEQYF. CDR3 in DNA: TGTGCCAGCAGTGAAGGGGGTAACAGTGTGTACGAGCAGTACTTC.

This chain links TRBV7-9 with TRBJ1-1; possibly TRBD1 for D (6 bases). The V end was cut by 5 bases, the J end by 0 bases, with 13 bases between. Germline lookup yields CDR1 SEHNR and CDR2 FQNEAQ (reference sequence). The CDR3 sequence is 15 residues long. DNA of the CDR3: TGTGCCAGCAGCCATAATAAGGGGGTGAACACTGAAGCTTTCTTT. Translating it yields CASSHNKGVNTEAFF.

This clone appeared a few times. The V call is TRBV30, the J call TRBJ1-1; no clear D gene. CDR3 size: 13 residues. Germline CDR1 reads GTSNPN; CDR2 reads SVGIG (reference sequence). Trimming left V 4 bases short and J 7 bases short, with 16 bases between. This CDR3 reads CAWTRILGYEAFF. CDR3 DNA sequence: TGTGCCTGGACCCGTATATTGGGATATGAAGCTTTCTTT.

This chain uses TRBV7-6 with TRBJ1-2; 9 positions agree with TRBD1. This CDR3 is 16 amino acids long. With 5 bases clipped from V and 3 bases from J, the junction kept 10 bases outside the gene matches. The germline V gene encodes CDR1 SGHVS and CDR2 FNYEAQ. The CDR3 DNA reads TGTGCCAGCAGCCCAGTACAGGGGGCGGGAGACTATGGCTACACCTTC. This gives the protein CASSPVQGAGDYGYTF.

The rearrangement uses TRBV9 and TRBJ2-2, with TRBD1 identical over 8 bases. The CDR3 contains 14 residues. With 8 bases clipped from V and 4 bases from J, the junction kept 7 bases outside the gene matches. CDR1 is SGDLS, CDR2 YYNGEE, per germline. CDR3 sequence (DNA): TGTGCCAGTGGACAGGGACTGGGCACCGGGGAGCTGTTTTTT. It yields the protein CASGQGLGTGELFF.

Only one count was recorded for this clone. The chain carries TRBV6-5 and TRBJ1-1; perhaps TRBD1 as D (5 bases). V lost 5 bases and J lost 5, with 15 bases in between. CDR1 MNHEY and CDR2 SVGAGI come from the germline V gene. The CDR3 has 14 residues. The CDR3 reads CASSTDRRTTEAFF. The CDR3 DNA reads as TGTGCCAGCAGTACTGACAGACGAACGACTGAAGCTTTCTTT.

This rearrangement joins TRBV27 to TRBJ1-1; 11 nucleotides align to TRBD1. Germline-derived CDR1 and CDR2 are MNHEY and SMNVEV (reference sequence). The CDR3 has 16 amino acids. V gave up 3 bases and J gave up 3 bases; unmatched junction bases: 6. The DNA of the CDR3 is TGTGCCAGCAGTTTCCGGGACAGGGGGATCGACACTGAAGCTTTCTTT. Translated, it gives CASSFRDRGIDTEAFF.

The chain combines TRBV3-1 (or the pseudogene TRBV3-2) with TRBJ2-3; 9 bases are a match to TRBD1. Germline loops: CDR1 LGHDT, CDR2 YNNKEL (reference sequence). The CDR3 sequence is 15 residues long. Unmatched junction bases numbered 7, after V lost 5 bases and J lost 4 bases. The CDR3 DNA reads as TGTGCCAGCAGCTCCCGGGACAGGGCGGCAGATACGCAGTATTTT. Protein product: CASSSRDRAADTQYF.